This T cell receptor (beta chain) was identified during a study of blood T cell repertoires in COVID-19. Study information: PBMCs, B-cell-depleted T cells, or T cells provided the cDNA or gDNA that made up the material.

Per the original data handling: Amplification of reference gene primers was used by the study to estimate nucleated cell counts. Sequenced by immunoSEQ multiplex PCR; TCRdb stores in-frame clones only, minus some. V and J calls and clone size are given by that table; D and trimming were obtained from the DNA. The sample comprises approximately 190,000 clones, about four fifths of which are singletons, and under 8% rests with the top ten. The V gene lost 2 bases and the J gene lost 2 bases, with 6 bases spanning the gap. In germline, CDR1 is MNHEY, CDR2 SVGAGI. This CDR3 spans 13 amino acids. As concerns this clone: Other DNA sequences in this sample translate to the same CDR3.

V gene TRBV6-5 combines with J gene TRBJ1-2; D possibly corresponds to TRBD1 (6 bases). The source is a man aged 55-75 years with acute or convalescent COVID-19. Sequencing input: peripheral blood. The CDR3: CASSYDRNYGYTF. The CDR3 bases are TGTGCCAGCAGTTACGACAGGAACTATGGCTACACCTTC.